This T cell receptor beta chain was captured by sequencing in a study of post-analysis software for immune sequencing data. Carried by the TCR beta cDNA libraries were unique molecular identifiers. TCRdb recomputed calls from the PCR reads with MiXCR, one row per CDR3 protein. Among around 500,000 distinct CDR3 sequences listed, 34% were seen once. The receptor comes from a girl aged 2 to 17 with multiple sclerosis. The sample comprised blood.

CDR3 residues: CSVEMGKANTGELFF. The CDR3 nucleotides are TGCAGCGTTGAAATGGGGAAAGCGAACACCGGGGAGCTGTTTTTT. The chain is built from TRBV29-1 and TRBJ2-2, with D hard to call. V lost 2 bases to trimming and J lost 0 bases, with 10 bases between them. The CDR3 spans 15 residues. The germline V gene has CDR1 SQVTM and CDR2 ANQGSEA.